The T cell receptor beta chain under discussion was sequenced for a study of T cells in Graves' hyperthyroidism and ophthalmopathy. This clonotype was counted ten times or more. RNA transcripts provided the source from which TCR beta CDR3 regions were amplified. The primer set for the first-round RT-PCR of the TCR CDR3 was HTBI. TCRdb re-derived calls from the multiplex PCR reads in MiXCR, one entry per CDR3 protein. This sample has about 200,000 distinct CDR3 sequences, with around 17% found just once. Specimen: blood. This TCR derives from a woman aged 45-59 years with Graves' hyperthyroidism.

The CDR3 sequence: CASSYEQGYEQYF. The CDR3 nucleotides read TGCGCCAGCAGTTATGAACAGGGGTACGAGCAGTACTTC. The chain recombines TRBV5-1 with TRBJ2-7; 7 positions agree with TRBD1. V shed 5 bases, J shed 4 bases, and the junction held 6 bases outside the gene matches. The CDR3 runs to 13 residues. Per germline, CDR1 SGHRS and CDR2 YFSETQ.